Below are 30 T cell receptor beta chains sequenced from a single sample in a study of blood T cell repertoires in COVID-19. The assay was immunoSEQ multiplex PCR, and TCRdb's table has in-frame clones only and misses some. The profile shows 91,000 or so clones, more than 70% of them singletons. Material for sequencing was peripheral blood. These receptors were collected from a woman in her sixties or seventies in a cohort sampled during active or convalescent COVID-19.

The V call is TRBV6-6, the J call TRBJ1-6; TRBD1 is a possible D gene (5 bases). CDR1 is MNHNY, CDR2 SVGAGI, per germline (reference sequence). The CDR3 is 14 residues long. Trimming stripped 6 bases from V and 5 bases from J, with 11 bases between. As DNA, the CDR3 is TGTGCCAGCAGAACCGGGGGGGATAATTCACCCCTCCACTTT. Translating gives CASRTGGDNSPLHF.

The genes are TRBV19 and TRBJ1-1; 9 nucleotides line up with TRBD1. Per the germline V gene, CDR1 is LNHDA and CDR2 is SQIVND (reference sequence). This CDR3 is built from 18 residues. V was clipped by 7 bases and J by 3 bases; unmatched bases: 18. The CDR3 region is CASTPSRGGTGFYTEAFF. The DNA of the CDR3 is TGTGCCAGTACCCCCTCCCGCGGGGGGACAGGGTTCTACACTGAAGCTTTCTTT.

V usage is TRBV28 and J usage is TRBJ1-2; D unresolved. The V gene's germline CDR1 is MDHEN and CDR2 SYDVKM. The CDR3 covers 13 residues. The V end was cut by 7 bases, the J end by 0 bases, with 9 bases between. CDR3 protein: CASKGEPNYGYTF. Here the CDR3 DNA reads TGTGCCAGCAAGGGAGAACCTAACTATGGCTACACCTTC.

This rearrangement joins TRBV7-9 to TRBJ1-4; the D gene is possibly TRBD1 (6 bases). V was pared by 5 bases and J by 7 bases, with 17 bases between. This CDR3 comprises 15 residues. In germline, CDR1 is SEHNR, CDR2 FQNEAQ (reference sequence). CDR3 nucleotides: TGTGCCAGCAGCAGTTGGACAGCGCCCGCTGAAAAACTGTTTTTT. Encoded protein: CASSSWTAPAEKLFF. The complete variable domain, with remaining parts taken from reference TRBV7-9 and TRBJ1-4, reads DTGVSQNPRHKITKRGQNVTFRCDPISEHNRLYWYRQTLGQGPEFLTYFQNEAQLEKSRLLSDRFSAERPKGSFSTLEIQRTEQGDSAMYLCASSSWTAPAEKLFFGSGTQLSVL.

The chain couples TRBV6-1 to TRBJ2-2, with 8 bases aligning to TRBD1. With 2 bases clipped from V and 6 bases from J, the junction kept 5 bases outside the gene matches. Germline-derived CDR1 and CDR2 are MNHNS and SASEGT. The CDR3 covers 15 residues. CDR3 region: CASSERGRGPGELFF. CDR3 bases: TGTGCCAGCAGTGAACGCGGCAGGGGGCCCGGGGAGCTGTTTTTT.

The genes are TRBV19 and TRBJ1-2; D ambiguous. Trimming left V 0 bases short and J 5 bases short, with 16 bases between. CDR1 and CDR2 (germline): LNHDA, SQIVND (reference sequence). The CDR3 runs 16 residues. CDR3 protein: CASSIDPAAGAYGYTF. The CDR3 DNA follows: TGTGCCAGTAGTATAGACCCGGCCGCCGGAGCGTATGGCTACACCTTC.

The CDR3 loop is CASSLAAGGPGEQFF. The CDR3 region has the DNA TGCGCCAGCAGCTTGGCGGCGGGGGGGCCCGGTGAGCAGTTCTTC. V gene TRBV5-1 combines with J gene TRBJ2-1, with TRBD2 matching over 9 bases. The germline V gene encodes CDR1 SGHRS and CDR2 YFSETQ. The junction had 7 bases not matched to a gene; V was cut back by 0 bases and J by 9 bases. CDR3 length: 15 amino acids.

CDR3 nucleotides: TGTGCCAGCAGCGTAGCTCCTGATAGCATGGCTGAGCAGTTCTTC. Its translation: CASSVAPDSMAEQFF. This chain uses TRBV9 with TRBJ2-1, with D hard to call. The CDR3 length is 15 residues. Trimming removed 0 bases at V and 9 bases at J, with 16 bases between. In germline, CDR1 is SGDLS, CDR2 YYNGEE.

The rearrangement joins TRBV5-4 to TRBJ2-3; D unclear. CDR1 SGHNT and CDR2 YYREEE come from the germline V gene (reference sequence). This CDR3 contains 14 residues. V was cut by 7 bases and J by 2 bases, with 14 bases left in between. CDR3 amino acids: CASYDSPSTDTQYF. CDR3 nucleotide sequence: TGTGCCAGCTACGACTCGCCCTCCACAGATACGCAGTATTTT.

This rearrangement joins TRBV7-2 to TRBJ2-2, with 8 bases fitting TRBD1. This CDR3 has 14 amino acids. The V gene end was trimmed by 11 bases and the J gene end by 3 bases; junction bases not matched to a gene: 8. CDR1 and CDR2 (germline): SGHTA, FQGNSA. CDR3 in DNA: TGTGCCGCGGATCGGACAGGGTACACCGGGGAGCTGTTTTTT. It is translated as CAADRTGYTGELFF.

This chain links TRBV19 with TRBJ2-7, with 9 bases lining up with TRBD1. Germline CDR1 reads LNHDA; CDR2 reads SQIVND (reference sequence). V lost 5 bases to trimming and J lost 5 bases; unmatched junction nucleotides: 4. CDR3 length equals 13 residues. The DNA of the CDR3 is TGTGCCAGTAGTCCAACAGGGGGCAACGAGCAGTACTTC. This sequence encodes CASSPTGGNEQYF.

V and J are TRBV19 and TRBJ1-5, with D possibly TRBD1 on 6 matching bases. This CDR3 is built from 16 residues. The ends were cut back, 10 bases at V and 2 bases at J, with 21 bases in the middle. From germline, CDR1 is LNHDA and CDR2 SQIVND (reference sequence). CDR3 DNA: TGTGCCACTACCCTTTCCTCAGGGGCCCGCAATCAGCCCCAGCATTTT. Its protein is CATTLSSGARNQPQHF.

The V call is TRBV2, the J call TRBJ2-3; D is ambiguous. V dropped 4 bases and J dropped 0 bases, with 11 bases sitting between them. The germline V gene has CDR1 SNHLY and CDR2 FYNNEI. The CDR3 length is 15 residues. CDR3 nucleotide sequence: TGTGCCAGCAGTGGCGGAGCAGCTAGCACAGATACGCAGTATTTT. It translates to CASSGGAASTDTQYF.

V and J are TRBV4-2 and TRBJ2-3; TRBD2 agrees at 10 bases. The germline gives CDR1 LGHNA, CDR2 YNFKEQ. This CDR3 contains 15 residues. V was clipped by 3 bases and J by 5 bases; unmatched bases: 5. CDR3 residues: CASSQPSGGGDTQYF. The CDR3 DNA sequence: TGTGCCAGCAGCCAGCCAAGCGGGGGGGGAGATACGCAGTATTTT.

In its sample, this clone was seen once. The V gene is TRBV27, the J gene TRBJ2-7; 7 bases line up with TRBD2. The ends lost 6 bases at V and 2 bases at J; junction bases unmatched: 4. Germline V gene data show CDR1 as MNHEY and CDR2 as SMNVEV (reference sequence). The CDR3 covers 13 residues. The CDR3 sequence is CASRTRGAYEQYF. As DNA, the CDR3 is TGTGCCAGCAGGACCCGGGGGGCCTACGAGCAGTACTTC.

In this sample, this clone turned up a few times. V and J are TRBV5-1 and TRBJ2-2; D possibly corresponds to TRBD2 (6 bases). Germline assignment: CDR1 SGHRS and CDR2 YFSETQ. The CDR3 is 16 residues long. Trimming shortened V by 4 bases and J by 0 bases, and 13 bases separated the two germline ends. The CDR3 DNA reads TGCGCCAGCAGCCCGCCGCGGGGATCGAACACCGGGGAGCTGTTTTTT. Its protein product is CASSPPRGSNTGELFF.

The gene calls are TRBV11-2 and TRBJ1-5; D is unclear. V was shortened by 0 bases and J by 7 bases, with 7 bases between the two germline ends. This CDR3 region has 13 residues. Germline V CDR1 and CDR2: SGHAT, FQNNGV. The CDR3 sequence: CASSLERGQPQHF. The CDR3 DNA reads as TGTGCCAGCAGCTTAGAACGGGGACAGCCCCAGCATTTT.

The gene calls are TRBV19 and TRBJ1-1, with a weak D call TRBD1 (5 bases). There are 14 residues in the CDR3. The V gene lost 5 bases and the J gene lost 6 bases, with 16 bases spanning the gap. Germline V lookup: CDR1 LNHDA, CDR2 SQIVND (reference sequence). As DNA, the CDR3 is TGTGCCAGTAGTGCGCTGGGGGGATATGCTGAAGCTTTCTTT. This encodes CASSALGGYAEAFF.

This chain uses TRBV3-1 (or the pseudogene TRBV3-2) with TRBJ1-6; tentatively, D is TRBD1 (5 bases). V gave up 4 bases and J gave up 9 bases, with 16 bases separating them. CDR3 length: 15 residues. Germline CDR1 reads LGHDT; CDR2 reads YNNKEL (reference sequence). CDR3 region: CASSLSAWRGSPLHF. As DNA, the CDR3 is TGTGCCAGCAGCCTCTCCGCATGGAGGGGTTCACCCCTCCACTTT.

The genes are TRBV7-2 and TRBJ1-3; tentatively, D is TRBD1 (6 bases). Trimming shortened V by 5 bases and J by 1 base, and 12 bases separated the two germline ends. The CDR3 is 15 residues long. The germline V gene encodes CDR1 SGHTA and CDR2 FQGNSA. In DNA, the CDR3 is TGTGCCAGCAGCACGCGTCAGGGGTCTGGAAACACCATATATTTT. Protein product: CASSTRQGSGNTIYF.

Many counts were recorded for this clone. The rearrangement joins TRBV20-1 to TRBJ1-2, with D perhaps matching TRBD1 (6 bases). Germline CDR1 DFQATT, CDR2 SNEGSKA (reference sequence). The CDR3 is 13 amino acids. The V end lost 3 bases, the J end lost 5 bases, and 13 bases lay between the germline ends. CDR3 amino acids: CSASDRGGYGYTF. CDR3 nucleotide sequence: TGCAGTGCTAGTGATAGGGGGGGTTATGGCTACACCTTC.

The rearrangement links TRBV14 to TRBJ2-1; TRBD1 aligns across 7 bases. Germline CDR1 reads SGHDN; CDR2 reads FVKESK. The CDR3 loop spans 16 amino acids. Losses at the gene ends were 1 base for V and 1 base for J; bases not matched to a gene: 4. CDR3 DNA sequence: TGTGCCAGCAGCCAAGTTGGCAGGGGGTCCTACAATGAGCAGTTCTTC. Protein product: CASSQVGRGSYNEQFF.

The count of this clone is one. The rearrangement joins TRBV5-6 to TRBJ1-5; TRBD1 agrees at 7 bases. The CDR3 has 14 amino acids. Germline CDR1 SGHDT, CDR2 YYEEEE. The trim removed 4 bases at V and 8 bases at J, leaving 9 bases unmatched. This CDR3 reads CASSRTGLEEPQHF. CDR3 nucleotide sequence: TGTGCCAGCAGCAGGACAGGCCTAGAAGAGCCCCAGCATTTT.

The chain's CDR3 is CASSVADKSFYGYTF. Here the CDR3 DNA reads TGTGCCAGCAGCGTAGCGGACAAAAGTTTCTATGGCTACACCTTC. This chain joins TRBV9 and TRBJ1-2; perhaps TRBD1 as D (5 bases). There are 15 residues in the CDR3. V lost 0 bases and J lost 4, with 13 bases in between. The germline CDR1 and CDR2 sequences are SGDLS and YYNGEE.

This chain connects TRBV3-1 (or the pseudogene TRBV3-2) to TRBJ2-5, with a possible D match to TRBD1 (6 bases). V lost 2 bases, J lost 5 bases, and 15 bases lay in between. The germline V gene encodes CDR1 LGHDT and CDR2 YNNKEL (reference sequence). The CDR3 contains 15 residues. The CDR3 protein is CASSQNFRGEETQYF. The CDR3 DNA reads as TGTGCCAGCAGCCAAAACTTCAGGGGCGAGGAGACCCAGTACTTC.

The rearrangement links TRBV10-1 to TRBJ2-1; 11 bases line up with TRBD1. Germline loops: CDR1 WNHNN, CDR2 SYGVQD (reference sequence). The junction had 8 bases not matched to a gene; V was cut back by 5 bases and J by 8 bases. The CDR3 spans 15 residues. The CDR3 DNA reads TGCGCCAGCAGTCCCGGGACAGGGGGACGGTATGAGCAGTTCTTC. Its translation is CASSPGTGGRYEQFF.

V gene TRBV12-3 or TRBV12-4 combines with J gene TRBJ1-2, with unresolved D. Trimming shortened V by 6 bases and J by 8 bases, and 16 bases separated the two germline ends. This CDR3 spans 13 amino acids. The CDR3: CASSPPWGGGYTF. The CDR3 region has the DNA TGTGCCAGCAGCCCTCCTTGGGGAGGGGGCTACACCTTC.

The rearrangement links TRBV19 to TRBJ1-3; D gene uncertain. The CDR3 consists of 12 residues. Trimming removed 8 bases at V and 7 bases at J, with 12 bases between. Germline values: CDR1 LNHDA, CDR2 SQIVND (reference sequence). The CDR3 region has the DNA TGTGCCAGTCGGAGGCCGCGGAACACCATATATTTT. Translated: CASRRPRNTIYF.

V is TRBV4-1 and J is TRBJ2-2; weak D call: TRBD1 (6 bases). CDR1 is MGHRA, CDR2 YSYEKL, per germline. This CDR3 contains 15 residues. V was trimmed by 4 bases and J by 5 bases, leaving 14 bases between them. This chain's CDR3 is CASSLQGRGTGELFF. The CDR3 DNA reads TGCGCCAGCAGCCTACAGGGACGAGGAACCGGGGAGCTGTTTTTT.

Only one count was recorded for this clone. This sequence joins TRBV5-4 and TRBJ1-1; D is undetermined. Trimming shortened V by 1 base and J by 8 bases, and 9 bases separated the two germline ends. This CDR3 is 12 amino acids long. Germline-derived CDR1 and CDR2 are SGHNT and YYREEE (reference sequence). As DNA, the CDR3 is TGTGCCAGCAGCTTGCGGGGTACCGAAGCTTTCTTT. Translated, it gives CASSLRGTEAFF. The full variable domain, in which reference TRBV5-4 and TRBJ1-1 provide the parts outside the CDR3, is ETGVTQSPTHLIKTRGQQVTLRCSSQSGHNTVSWYQQALGQGPQFIFQYYREEENGRGNFPPRFSGLQFPNYSSELNVNALELDDSALYLCASSLRGTEAFFGQGTRLTVV.